This T cell receptor (beta chain) was recorded in a study of human T cells and chemical hapten exposure. This sample's time point: patch test 3, about 24 weeks after DPC sensitization. The treatment was: therapeutic diphenylcyclopropenone sensitization with weekly scalp DPC. Trimming shortened V by 0 bases and J by 6 bases, and 12 bases separated the two germline ends. CDR1 is DFQATT and CDR2 is SNEGSKA in the germline V gene (reference sequence). The CDR3 contains 14 residues. TCRdb itself ran the RACE reads through MiXCR, one entry per CDR3 protein. The sample lists about 120,000 distinct CDR3 sequences, around 10% seen once, with around 2.5% in the top ten.

The specimen comprised whole blood, sampled in connection with sensitization to the hapten diphenylcyclopropenone (DPC). The chain is built from TRBV20-1 and TRBJ2-4; D is possibly TRBD1 (5 bases). The TCR originated in a woman between 45 and 60 years old with alopecia areata. Some clones in this sample may be carry-over from other donors' samples. CDR3 coding DNA: TGCAGTGCTAGAGATGCAGGGTTTCGAAACATTCAGTACTTC. Translation gives CSARDAGFRNIQYF.